The 17 T cell receptor beta chains given below trace back to one sample, sequenced in a study of beta chain features in type 1 diabetes. Study-level points and caveats: TCRB CDR3s were moderately but significantly shorter in Type 1 diabetes patients in all four CD4+ subsets.

Their antigens remain unidentified. The sequenced template was cDNA made from the entire isolated RNA. Profiling relied on immunoSEQ multiplex PCR, and the TCRdb table lists in-frame clones only, not all of them. The table shows 300,000 to 400,000 clones, with roughly a tenth occurring only once. Sequencing was done on a sample of central memory CD4+ T cells from blood. These TCRs come from a man under 40 with type 1 diabetes.

This clone was observed many times. The CDR3 DNA sequence: TGCGCCAGCAGCTTGGCCGCAGGACAGGGTACCGGGGAGCTGTTTTTT. Its protein product is CASSLAAGQGTGELFF. The chain combines TRBV5-1 with TRBJ2-2; 8 nucleotides align to TRBD1. The CDR3 extends over 16 amino acids. The J segment lost 5 bases and the V segment lost 0 bases, leaving 6 bases of the junction unmatched. CDR1 SGHRS and CDR2 YFSETQ come from the germline V gene.

This clone has a handful of counts. CDR3 sequence: CASSSPLAGTRDTQYF. CDR3 nucleotide sequence: TGTGCCAGCAGTTCCCCACTAGCGGGGACAAGGGATACGCAGTATTTT. V usage is TRBV6-5 and J usage is TRBJ2-3; 10 bases map to TRBD2. Per the germline V gene, CDR1 is MNHEY and CDR2 is SVGAGI. V lost 4 bases and J lost 6; bases outside the gene matches: 10. This CDR3 has 16 amino acids.

The chain combines TRBV10-1 with TRBJ1-1; TRBD1 agrees at 7 bases. The CDR3 is 13 amino acids. Trimming cost V 10 bases and J 4 bases; bases outside gene matches: 9. The germline V gene has CDR1 WNHNN and CDR2 SYGVQD (reference sequence). CDR3 sequence: CATRQGIATEAFF. In nucleotides, the CDR3 is TGCGCCACAAGACAGGGCATCGCCACTGAAGCTTTCTTT.

The genes are TRBV7-2 and TRBJ2-1, with D possibly being TRBD2 (5 bases). The CDR3 contains 15 residues. Germline values: CDR1 SGHTA, CDR2 FQGNSA. Trimming removed 7 bases at V and 2 bases at J, with 15 bases between. The CDR3 loop is CASTLRGDTYNEQFF. In DNA, the CDR3 is TGTGCCAGCACCCTACGGGGAGACACCTACAATGAGCAGTTCTTC.

The rearrangement joins TRBV7-2 to TRBJ2-5, with 8 bases that match TRBD2. After removal of 5 bases from V and 1 base from J, the junction contained 15 bases not matched to a gene. CDR3 length equals 18 residues. The germline V gene encodes CDR1 SGHTA and CDR2 FQGNSA. Written as DNA, the CDR3 is TGTGCCAGCAGCCGCAGAATGACTAGCGAAAGATCCCAAGAGACCCAGTACTTC. It encodes CASSRRMTSERSQETQYF.

J is TRBJ2-1 and V is TRBV4-3, with D perhaps being TRBD1 or TRBD2 (5 bases each). V was cut by 6 bases and J by 10 bases, with 22 bases left in between. CDR3 length: 15 amino acids. Looked up from germline, CDR1 is LGHNA and CDR2 is YSLEER. The chain's CDR3 is CASRAGTSYVGEQFF. The CDR3 DNA follows: TGCGCCAGCAGAGCAGGGACGTCGTATGTCGGCGAGCAGTTCTTC.

The chain is built from TRBV6-1 and TRBJ1-1; D remains ambiguous. V was trimmed by 4 bases and J by 0 bases, leaving 9 bases between them. The CDR3 has 14 amino acids. Germline assignment: CDR1 MNHNS and CDR2 SASEGT. CDR3 protein: CASSAEYLNTEAFF. CDR3 nucleotides: TGTGCCAGCAGTGCAGAGTACTTGAACACTGAAGCTTTCTTT.

The chain carries TRBV6-5 and TRBJ1-6; D gene ambiguous. Germline V gives CDR1 MNHEY, CDR2 SVGAGI. There are 15 residues in the CDR3. V lost 5 bases, J lost 4 bases, and 12 bases lay in between. CDR3 protein: CASSQADQYNSPLHF. The CDR3, as DNA: TGTGCCAGCAGTCAGGCGGACCAATATAATTCACCCCTCCACTTT.

The genes are TRBV5-1 and TRBJ2-5; D may be TRBD2 (6 bases). The DNA end lines up better with TRBJ2-7; the J call may be wrong. CDR1 SGHRS and CDR2 YFSETQ come from the germline V gene. The CDR3 sequence is 13 residues long. The CDR3 spells CASSGGVTYEQYF. The CDR3, as DNA: TGCGCCAGCAGCGGCGGGGTCACCTACGAGCAGTACTTC.

The CDR3 loop reads CASSAEAHSPLHF. The CDR3 DNA reads as TGTGCCAGCAGCGCAGAAGCCCATTCACCCCTCCACTTT. This sequence joins TRBV9 and TRBJ1-6, with D hard to call. V was clipped by 3 bases and J by 8 bases, with 9 bases between them. The CDR3 is made up of 13 amino acids. Germline-derived CDR1 and CDR2 are SGDLS and YYNGEE. Looking up the rest from reference TRBV9 and TRBJ1-6 gives the full variable domain: DSGVTQTPKHLITATGQRVTLRCSPRSGDLSVYWYQQSLDQGLQFLIQYYNGEERAKGNILERFSAQQFPDLHSELNLSSLELGDSALYFCASSAEAHSPLHFGNGTRLTVT.

The gene calls are TRBV27 and TRBJ2-5; TRBD1 aligns across 9 bases. Matching the DNA end better, TRBJ2-7 makes the J call doubtful. The CDR3 spans 15 residues. The germline gives CDR1 MNHEY, CDR2 SMNVEV (reference sequence). CDR3 protein: CASSPQQGATYEQYF. DNA of the CDR3: TGTGCCAGCAGTCCACAACAGGGGGCAACCTACGAGCAGTACTTC.

For the CDR3, the DNA is TGTGCCATCACTTCGAGCGGGGGGGCCGGTGAGACCCAGTACTTC. Protein product: CAITSSGGAGETQYF. The chain carries TRBV10-3 and TRBJ2-5, with 10 bases identical to TRBD2. The CDR3 length is 15 residues. CDR1 and CDR2 from the germline V gene are ENHRY and SYGVKD. V lost 7 bases and J lost 5; bases outside the gene matches: 10.

The gene calls are TRBV6-6 and TRBJ1-3; D ambiguous. CDR1 is MNHNY and CDR2 is SVGAGI in the germline V gene (reference sequence). Trimming left V 6 bases short and J 3 bases short, with 6 bases between. The CDR3 is made up of 12 amino acids. This CDR3 is CASRPNGNTIYF. The CDR3 DNA is TGTGCCAGCAGACCGAATGGAAACACCATATATTTT.

The chain carries TRBV30 and TRBJ1-4; D is uncertain. Looked up from germline, CDR1 is GTSNPN and CDR2 is SVGIG (reference sequence). The CDR3 runs 14 residues. Trimming cost V 6 bases and J 0 bases, with 11 bases left between them. The CDR3 here is CACQPRTTNEKLFF. The CDR3 coding sequence is TGTGCCTGCCAACCACGGACAACTAATGAAAAACTGTTTTTT.

The chain links TRBV11-2 to TRBJ1-1, with 8 positions matching TRBD1. The V segment lost 5 bases and the J segment 5 bases; nucleotides outside the gene matches: 7. This CDR3 spans 14 amino acids. Germline assignment: CDR1 SGHAT and CDR2 FQNNGV. The CDR3 nucleotides are TGTGCCAGCAGCGAGACAGGGGTAAAGACTGAAGCTTTCTTT. It yields the protein CASSETGVKTEAFF.

The CDR3 reads CASSLSPSGQAAKNIQYF. The CDR3, as DNA: TGTGCCAGCAGCTTATCCCCATCGGGACAGGCGGCCAAAAACATTCAGTACTTC. The chain carries TRBV11-2 and TRBJ2-4; 8 positions agree with TRBD1. Per the germline V gene, CDR1 is SGHAT and CDR2 is FQNNGV. V was clipped by 2 bases and J by 1 base; unmatched bases: 10. The CDR3 has 18 residues.

V is TRBV5-6 and J is TRBJ2-3; unclear D gene. This CDR3 has 15 residues. Germline V lookup: CDR1 SGHDT, CDR2 YYEEEE. V was trimmed by 0 bases and J by 0 bases, leaving 8 bases between them. CDR3 DNA sequence: TGTGCCAGCAGCTTGGCCGCAGGTAGCACAGATACGCAGTATTTT. Translating gives CASSLAAGSTDTQYF.